This record covers a single T cell receptor (beta chain). Germline V CDR1 and CDR2: LNHNV, YYDKDF (reference sequence). V dropped 1 base and J dropped 8; count of bases not matched to a gene: 13. There are 17 residues in the CDR3. The repertoire was sequenced with immunoSEQ multiplex PCR; TCRdb's copy has only in-frame clones and lacks some. The table has tens of thousands of clones, roughly 87% seen once. This sample was included in a study of blood T cell repertoires in COVID-19. The sequenced sample consisted of peripheral blood. The receptor comes from a male donor with acute or convalescent COVID-19. The chain carries TRBV15 and TRBJ2-1; the match to TRBD1 covers 8 bases. CDR3 protein: CATSRGQGAGTLHEQFF. CDR3 nucleotide sequence: TGTGCCACCAGCAGAGGGCAGGGGGCCGGTACTCTTCATGAGCAGTTCTTC.